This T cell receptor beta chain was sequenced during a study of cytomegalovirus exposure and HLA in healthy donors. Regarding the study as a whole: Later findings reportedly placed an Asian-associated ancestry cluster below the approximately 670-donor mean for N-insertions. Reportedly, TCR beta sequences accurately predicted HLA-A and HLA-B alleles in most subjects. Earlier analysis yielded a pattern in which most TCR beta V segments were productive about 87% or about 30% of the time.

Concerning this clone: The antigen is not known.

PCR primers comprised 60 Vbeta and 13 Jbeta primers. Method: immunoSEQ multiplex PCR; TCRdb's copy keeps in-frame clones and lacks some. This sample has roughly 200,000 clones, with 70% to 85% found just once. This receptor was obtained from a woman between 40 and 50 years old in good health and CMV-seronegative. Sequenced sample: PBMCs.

The CDR3, as DNA: TGTGCCAGCAGCTTGGGACAGGGTAATTCACCCCTCCACTTT. It translates to CASSLGQGNSPLHF. This rearrangement joins TRBV5-4 to TRBJ1-6, with 7 nucleotides matching TRBD1. With V trimmed by 0 bases and J by 6 bases, 0 bases remained unmatched. The CDR3 contains 14 residues. The germline V gene encodes CDR1 SGHNT and CDR2 YYREEE (reference sequence).